These 32 T cell receptor beta chains originate from one sample sequenced in a study of blood T cell repertoires in COVID-19. The data were produced by immunoSEQ multiplex PCR, yet TCRdb's version contains in-frame clones alone and is incomplete. The table includes 90,000 to 100,000 clones, 84% detected once. What was sequenced was peripheral blood. The receptors come from a man between 65 and 85 years old with active or convalescent COVID-19.

This rearrangement joins TRBV2 to TRBJ2-2; D gene unclear. V lost 7 bases to trimming and J lost 0 bases, with 9 bases between them. CDR3 size: 14 residues. CDR1 and CDR2 from the germline V gene are SNHLY and FYNNEI. This CDR3 reads CASISQSNTGELFF. CDR3 in DNA: TGTGCCAGCATCTCACAGTCGAACACCGGGGAGCTGTTTTTT.

The chain has TRBV20-1 and TRBJ1-4; D gene ambiguous. Germline loops: CDR1 DFQATT, CDR2 SNEGSKA (reference sequence). The germline V and J ends were trimmed by 3 bases and 3 bases, with 11 bases remaining between them. The CDR3 covers 14 residues. CDR3 coding DNA: TGCAGTGCTAGTTGGCGGGAGGCTAATGAAAAACTGTTTTTT. It specifies CSASWREANEKLFF.

The chain employs TRBV19 and TRBJ1-1, with D possibly TRBD1 on 6 matching bases. The V gene's germline CDR1 is LNHDA and CDR2 SQIVND (reference sequence). V gave up 7 bases and J gave up 3 bases, with 18 bases separating them. This CDR3 has 15 residues. The CDR3 spells CASKPGGAGDTEAFF. The CDR3 DNA reads as TGTGCCAGTAAACCGGGGGGCGCCGGGGACACTGAAGCTTTCTTT.

The rearrangement uses TRBV7-9 and TRBJ1-2, with unresolved D. CDR1 and CDR2 (germline): SEHNR, FQNEAQ (reference sequence). CDR3 size: 14 residues. Trimming removed 2 bases at V and 0 bases at J, with 7 bases between. CDR3 sequence (DNA): TGTGCCAGCAGCTTAAACGGAGCTAACTATGGCTACACCTTC. Encoded protein: CASSLNGANYGYTF.

J is TRBJ2-1 and V is TRBV28; the match to TRBD2 covers 11 bases. Germline V gene data show CDR1 as MDHEN and CDR2 as SYDVKM. Trimming at V came to 4 bases and at J to 4 bases, leaving 3 bases not matched to a gene. The CDR3 is made up of 15 amino acids. CDR3 in amino acids: CASSSRLAGYNEQFF. CDR3 bases: TGTGCCAGCAGTTCCAGACTAGCGGGGTACAATGAGCAGTTCTTC.

The rearrangement uses TRBV5-1 and TRBJ1-2, with a possible D match to TRBD1 (5 bases). The CDR3 has 13 residues. The germline V and J ends were trimmed by 4 bases and 3 bases, with 10 bases remaining between them. In germline, CDR1 is SGHRS, CDR2 YFSETQ. The CDR3 DNA is TGCGCCAGCAGCCCTAAAGGGGACTATGGCTACACCTTC. Translation gives CASSPKGDYGYTF.

This chain connects TRBV5-1 to TRBJ2-5, with 8 bases matching TRBD2. The CDR3 is 17 residues long. Germline V gene data show CDR1 as SGHRS and CDR2 as YFSETQ. V was pared by 7 bases and J by 2 bases, with 16 bases of the junction left unmatched. This CDR3 is CASLIGIAGPGQETQYF. In DNA, the CDR3 is TGCGCCAGCTTAATCGGGATAGCGGGACCGGGGCAAGAGACCCAGTACTTC.

The rearrangement joins TRBV5-1 to TRBJ2-1; 9 bases match TRBD1. There are 14 residues in the CDR3. J lost 10 bases, V lost 3 bases, and 8 bases had no gene match. Germline CDR1 reads SGHRS; CDR2 reads YFSETQ. Here the CDR3 DNA reads TGCGCCAGCAGCTCCGGAACAGGGGGCAGGGAGCAGTTCTTC. It yields the protein CASSSGTGGREQFF.

The chain has TRBV6-6 and TRBJ2-1; 10 nucleotides match TRBD1. Unmatched junction bases numbered 10, after V lost 5 bases and J lost 9 bases. Germline V gene sequence: CDR1 MNHNY, CDR2 SVGAGI (reference sequence). The CDR3 has 15 amino acids. The CDR3 here is CASSPPPGQGTEQFF. In DNA, the CDR3 is TGTGCCAGCAGTCCGCCTCCGGGACAGGGGACTGAGCAGTTCTTC.

The V call is TRBV29-1, the J call TRBJ2-7; 10 bases map to TRBD1. Looked up from germline, CDR1 is SQVTM and CDR2 is ANQGSEA. The CDR3 loop spans 13 amino acids. V gave up 5 bases and J gave up 2 bases; unmatched junction bases: 3. CDR3 region: CSVLTGGPYEQYF. In nucleotides, the CDR3 is TGCAGCGTTTTGACAGGGGGCCCCTACGAGCAGTACTTC.

This chain connects TRBV7-2 to TRBJ2-6; TRBD1 might be the D (5 bases). Looked up from germline, CDR1 is SGHTA and CDR2 is FQGNSA. This CDR3 has 17 residues. V was shortened by 3 bases and J by 0 bases, with 12 bases between the two germline ends. CDR3 nucleotides: TGTGCCAGCAGCTTCCAGGGCCGATCCTCTGGGGCCAACGTCCTGACTTTC. This translates into CASSFQGRSSGANVLTF.

The V call is TRBV5-6, the J call TRBJ2-5; 7 bases map to TRBD1. With V trimmed by 4 bases and J by 0 bases, 9 bases remained unmatched. This CDR3 has 16 amino acids. Germline loops: CDR1 SGHDT, CDR2 YYEEEE. CDR3 coding DNA: TGTGCCAGCAGCGGGGGAACAGGGGCGTACCAAGAGACCCAGTACTTC. Translated, it gives CASSGGTGAYQETQYF.

The chain employs TRBV28 and TRBJ1-4; D not resolved. This CDR3 has 14 residues. The V end was cut by 4 bases, the J end by 5 bases, with 11 bases between. CDR1 and CDR2 from the germline V gene are MDHEN and SYDVKM. CDR3 bases: TGTGCCAGCAGTTACGGGAGCCCAAATGAAAAACTGTTTTTT. Encoded protein: CASSYGSPNEKLFF.

Here the CDR3 DNA reads TGTGCCAGCAGCCCCAGCGGCCGCACAGATACGCAGTATTTT. This encodes CASSPSGRTDTQYF. The V and J genes are TRBV7-6 and TRBJ2-3; D might be TRBD2 (5 bases). Per germline, CDR1 SGHVS and CDR2 FNYEAQ. The CDR3 has 14 amino acids. V was clipped by 5 bases and J by 1 base, with 10 bases between them.

This rearrangement joins TRBV19 to TRBJ2-3, with TRBD1 matching over 8 bases. The CDR3 contains 14 residues. The germline V gene encodes CDR1 LNHDA and CDR2 SQIVND (reference sequence). V was pared by 4 bases and J by 4 bases, with 4 bases of the junction left unmatched. The CDR3, as DNA: TGTGCCAGTAGTAAGGACAGGGATGCAGATACGCAGTATTTT. It yields the protein CASSKDRDADTQYF. Full variable domain (rest looked up from reference TRBV19 and TRBJ2-3): DGGITQSPKYLFRKEGQNVTLSCEQNLNHDAMYWYRQDPGQGLRLIYYSQIVNDFQKGDIAEGYSVSREKKESFPLTVTSAQKNPTAFYLCASSKDRDADTQYFGPGTRLTVL.

The rearrangement joins TRBV15 to TRBJ2-5; 8 nucleotides align to TRBD2. The CDR3 consists of 16 residues. The germline CDR1 and CDR2 sequences are LNHNV and YYDKDF (reference sequence). With 0 bases clipped from V and 5 bases from J, the junction kept 8 bases outside the gene matches. The CDR3 here is CATSREAGRGAETQYF. The CDR3 DNA sequence: TGTGCCACCAGCAGAGAAGCCGGGCGGGGGGCCGAGACCCAGTACTTC. Variable domain in full (rest from reference TRBV15 and TRBJ2-5): DAMVIQNPRYQVTQFGKPVTLSCSQTLNHNVMYWYQQKSSQAPKLLFHYYDKDFNNEADTPDNFQSRRPNTSFCFLDIRSPGLGDTAMYLCATSREAGRGAETQYFGPGTRLLVL.

This clone was counted a single time. The chain couples TRBV7-2 to TRBJ2-3; D is uncertain. Trimming stripped 0 bases from V and 0 bases from J, with 10 bases between. Germline-derived CDR1 and CDR2 are SGHTA and FQGNSA. The CDR3 has 16 amino acids. CDR3 coding DNA: TGTGCCAGCAGCTTAGCGTACGGCGGTAGCACAGATACGCAGTATTTT. Amino acids: CASSLAYGGSTDTQYF. The full variable domain, with the rest looked up from reference TRBV7-2 and TRBJ2-3, is GAGVSQSPSNKVTEKGKDVELRCDPISGHTALYWYRQSLGQGLEFLIYFQGNSAPDKSGLPSDRFSAERTGGSVSTLTIQRTQQEDSAVYLCASSLAYGGSTDTQYFGPGTRLTVL.

The chain couples TRBV3-1 (or the pseudogene TRBV3-2) to TRBJ2-3, with D maybe TRBD2 (6 bases). CDR1 is LGHDT, CDR2 YNNKEL, per germline (reference sequence). V lost 2 bases and J lost 3, with 12 bases in between. CDR3 length equals 15 residues. Written as DNA, the CDR3 is TGTGCCAGCAGCCAAACCCACGCGGGGACAGATACGCAGTATTTT. This sequence encodes CASSQTHAGTDTQYF.

The V call is TRBV7-2, the J call TRBJ1-2; D remains ambiguous. CDR3 size: 14 residues. CDR1 and CDR2 (germline): SGHTA, FQGNSA. Deletions cut 1 base from V and 0 bases from J, with 6 bases between. The CDR3 spells CASSLGETNYGYTF. CDR3 nucleotides: TGTGCCAGCAGCTTAGGGGAGACTAACTATGGCTACACCTTC.

The chain is built from TRBV7-9 and TRBJ2-1; tentative D call: TRBD2 (6 bases). This CDR3 spans 15 amino acids. Trimming pared 2 bases from V and 5 bases from J, leaving 13 bases between. The germline V gene encodes CDR1 SEHNR and CDR2 FQNEAQ (reference sequence). The DNA for the CDR3 is TGTGCCAGCAGCTTATGGGCTAGCGCGGACAATGAGCAGTTCTTC. It translates to CASSLWASADNEQFF. The full variable domain, completed using reference TRBV7-9 and TRBJ2-1, is DTGVSQNPRHKITKRGQNVTFRCDPISEHNRLYWYRQTLGQGPEFLTYFQNEAQLEKSRLLSDRFSAERPKGSFSTLEIQRTEQGDSAMYLCASSLWASADNEQFFGPGTRLTVL.

The chain couples TRBV18 to TRBJ1-4; TRBD1 matches 7 bases. CDR1 is KGHSH and CDR2 is LQKENI in the germline V gene. The junction had 10 bases not matched to a gene; V was cut back by 5 bases and J by 7 bases. The CDR3 extends over 15 amino acids. For the CDR3, the DNA is TGTGCCAGCTCATCCGACAGGGCTGGCGTTGAAAAACTGTTTTTT. It translates to CASSSDRAGVEKLFF.

This clone was detected only once. The junction differs from germline at one of its ends, possibly a read error. The chain is built from TRBV28 and TRBJ2-5, with 11 bases identical to TRBD2. Germline V gives CDR1 MDHEN, CDR2 SYDVKM. The CDR3 runs 17 residues. This chain's CDR3 is CASSPYLLAGAEESQYF. The CDR3 DNA is TGTGCCAGCAGTCCATATTTACTAGCGGGGGCCGAAGAGAGCCAGTACTTC.

Turning to this clone: Other DNA sequences within the sample encode an identical CDR3. This rearrangement joins TRBV2 to TRBJ2-3; D is ambiguous. Looked up from germline, CDR1 is SNHLY and CDR2 is FYNNEI. Trimming pared 6 bases from V and 3 bases from J, leaving 4 bases between. The CDR3 length is 11 residues. CDR3 sequence: CASSLTDTQYF. The CDR3 DNA reads TGTGCCAGCAGCCTTACAGATACGCAGTATTTT.

The V gene is TRBV7-8, the J gene TRBJ2-7, with 8 bases that match TRBD2. CDR3 length: 14 residues. V shed 8 bases, J shed 5 bases, and the junction held 11 bases outside the gene matches. CDR1 and CDR2 from the germline V gene are SGHVS and FQNEAQ. The CDR3 nucleotides are TGTGCCAGCGGTTATTCTAGCGGGTCTAACGAGCAGTACTTC. Amino acids: CASGYSSGSNEQYF. The full variable domain, with the rest looked up from reference TRBV7-8 and TRBJ2-7, is GAGVSQSPRYKVAKRGQDVALRCDPISGHVSLFWYQQALGQGPEFLTYFQNEAQLDKSGLPSDRFFAERPEGSVSTLKIQRTQQEDSAVYLCASGYSSGSNEQYFGPGTRLTVT.

This clone was seen more than once but under ten times. This chain connects TRBV21-1 to TRBJ1-3; the table's D call, TRBD1, has no DNA check behind it. TRBV21-1 is a known pseudogene. CDR3 length: 17 amino acids. For the CDR3, the DNA is TGTGCCAGCAGCAAGTTAATTAAGGGGCTGGATGGAAACACCATATATTTT. Encoded protein: CASSKLIKGLDGNTIYF.

The CDR3 sequence: CASSLGGYGANVLTF. The CDR3 bases are TGCGCCAGCAGCTTGGGAGGGTATGGGGCCAACGTCCTGACTTTC. The chain links TRBV5-1 to TRBJ2-6; weak D call: TRBD2 (5 bases). Germline CDR1 reads SGHRS; CDR2 reads YFSETQ. Trimming shortened V by 0 bases and J by 3 bases, and 7 bases separated the two germline ends. The CDR3 has 15 amino acids.

The rearrangement uses TRBV4-3 and TRBJ1-2, with 7 positions matching TRBD1. Germline V gene data show CDR1 as LGHNA and CDR2 as YSLEER. Unmatched junction bases numbered 4, after V lost 1 base and J lost 5 bases. This CDR3 comprises 14 residues. The CDR3 nucleotides read TGCGCCAGCAGCCAAGGACAGGGATCGTATGGCTACACCTTC. Amino acids: CASSQGQGSYGYTF.

The chain couples TRBV7-8 to TRBJ1-2, with D possibly TRBD1 on 6 matching bases. The ends were cut back, 5 bases at V and 0 bases at J, with 13 bases in the middle. CDR1 and CDR2 from the germline V gene are SGHVS and FQNEAQ. The CDR3 totals 15 residues. CDR3 coding DNA: TGTGCCAGCAGCCCGGGACACGCACCTAACTATGGCTACACCTTC. It yields the protein CASSPGHAPNYGYTF.

This chain connects TRBV7-2 to TRBJ1-1, with 9 bases aligning to TRBD1. J was trimmed by 3 bases and V by 10 bases; bases with no gene match: 9. There are 14 residues in the CDR3. CDR1 and CDR2 from the germline V gene are SGHTA and FQGNSA. The CDR3 region is CATLTGGWDTEAFF. CDR3 nucleotide sequence: TGTGCCACTTTAACAGGGGGCTGGGACACTGAAGCTTTCTTT.

This clone was seen more than once but under ten times. This chain connects TRBV18 to TRBJ1-2, with D possibly matching TRBD1 (5 bases). Per the germline V gene, CDR1 is KGHSH and CDR2 is LQKENI. The CDR3 loop spans 12 amino acids. The germline V and J ends were trimmed by 6 bases and 2 bases, with 7 bases remaining between them. The CDR3, as DNA: TGTGCCAGCTCGCGGGACAACTATGGCTACACCTTC. This translates into CASSRDNYGYTF.

This clone was detected only a few times. This chain connects TRBV5-1 to TRBJ2-1, with 10 positions matching TRBD1. Germline assignment: CDR1 SGHRS and CDR2 YFSETQ. This CDR3 is 14 amino acids long. V dropped 0 bases and J dropped 12; count of bases not matched to a gene: 6. CDR3 nucleotide sequence: TGCGCCAGCAGCTTGGGCGGGACAGGGGAAAGGCAGTTCTTC. The encoded protein is CASSLGGTGERQFF.

V is TRBV19 and J is TRBJ1-1, with 7 nucleotides matching TRBD1. Trimming took 3 bases from V and 1 from J; bases not matched to a gene: 5. CDR3 size: 15 residues. Germline CDR1 and CDR2: LNHDA and SQIVND (reference sequence). The CDR3 here is CASSILGTANTEAFF. The CDR3 nucleotides read TGTGCCAGTAGTATCTTAGGGACAGCGAACACTGAAGCTTTCTTT.